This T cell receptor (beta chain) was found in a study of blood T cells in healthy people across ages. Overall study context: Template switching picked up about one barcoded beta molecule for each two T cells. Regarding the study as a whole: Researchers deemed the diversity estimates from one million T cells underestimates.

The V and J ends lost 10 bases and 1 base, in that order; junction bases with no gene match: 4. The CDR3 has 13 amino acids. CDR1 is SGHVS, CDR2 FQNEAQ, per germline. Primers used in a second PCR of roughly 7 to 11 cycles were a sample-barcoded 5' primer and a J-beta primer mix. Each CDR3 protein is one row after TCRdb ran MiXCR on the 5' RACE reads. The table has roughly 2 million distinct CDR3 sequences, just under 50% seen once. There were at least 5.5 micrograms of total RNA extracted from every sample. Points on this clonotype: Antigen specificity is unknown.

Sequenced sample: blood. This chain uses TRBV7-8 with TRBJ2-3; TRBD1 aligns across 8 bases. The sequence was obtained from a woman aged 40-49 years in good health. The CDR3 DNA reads TGTGCCACTACACAGGGGGGCACAGATACGCAGTATTTT. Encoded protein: CATTQGGTDTQYF.